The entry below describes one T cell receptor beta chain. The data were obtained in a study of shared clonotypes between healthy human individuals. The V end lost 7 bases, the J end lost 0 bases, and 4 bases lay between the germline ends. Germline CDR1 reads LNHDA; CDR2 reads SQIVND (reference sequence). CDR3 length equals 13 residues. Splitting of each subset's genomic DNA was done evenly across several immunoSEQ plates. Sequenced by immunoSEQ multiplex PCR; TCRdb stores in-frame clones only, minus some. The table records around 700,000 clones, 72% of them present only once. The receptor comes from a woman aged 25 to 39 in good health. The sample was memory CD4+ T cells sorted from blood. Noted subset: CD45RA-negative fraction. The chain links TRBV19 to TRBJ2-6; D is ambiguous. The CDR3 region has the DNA TGTGCCAGTACAGTCTCTGGGGCCAACGTCCTGACTTTC. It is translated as CASTVSGANVLTF. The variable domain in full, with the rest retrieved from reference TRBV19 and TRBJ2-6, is DGGITQSPKYLFRKEGQNVTLSCEQNLNHDAMYWYRQDPGQGLRLIYYSQIVNDFQKGDIAEGYSVSREKKESFPLTVTSAQKNPTAFYLCASTVSGANVLTFGAGSRLTVL.